What follows is one T cell receptor (beta chain) and its context. Its antigen remains unidentified. V was pared by 4 bases and J by 8 bases, with 5 bases of the junction left unmatched. The CDR3 runs to 12 residues. CDR1 SGHRS and CDR2 YFSETQ come from the germline V gene. The data were taken from a study of siplizumab effects on memory and regulatory T cells. Whole-study findings and limits: With siplizumab, mappable alloreactive CD4+ clones averaged around 71% Treg-derived, versus approximately 29% in controls.

Profiling relied on immunoSEQ multiplex PCR, and the TCRdb table lists in-frame clones only, not all of them. Of approximately 100,000 clones listed, about 92% are singletons. The chain links TRBV5-1 to TRBJ1-2; 7 bases line up with TRBD1. The sequence was collected from a human donor in good health. The sample was Tregs sorted from blood. Written as DNA, the CDR3 is TGCGCCAGCAGCCCGACAGGGCGAGGCTACACCTTC. It yields the protein CASSPTGRGYTF.